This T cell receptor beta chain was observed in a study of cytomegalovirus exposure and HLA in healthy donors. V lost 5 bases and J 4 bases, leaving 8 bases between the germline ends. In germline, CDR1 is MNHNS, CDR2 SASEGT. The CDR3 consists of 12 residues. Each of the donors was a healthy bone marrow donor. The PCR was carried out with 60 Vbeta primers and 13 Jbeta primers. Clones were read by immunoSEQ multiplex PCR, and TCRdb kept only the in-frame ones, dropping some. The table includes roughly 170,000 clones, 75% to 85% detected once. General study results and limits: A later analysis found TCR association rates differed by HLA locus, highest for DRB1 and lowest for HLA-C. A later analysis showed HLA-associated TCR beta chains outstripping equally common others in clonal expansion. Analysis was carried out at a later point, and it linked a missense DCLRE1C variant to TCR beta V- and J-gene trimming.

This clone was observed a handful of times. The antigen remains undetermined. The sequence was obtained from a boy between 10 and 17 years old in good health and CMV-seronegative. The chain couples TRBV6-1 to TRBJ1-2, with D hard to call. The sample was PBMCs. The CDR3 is CASSPVLYGYTF. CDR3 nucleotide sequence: TGTGCCAGCAGTCCTGTTCTCTATGGCTACACCTTC.